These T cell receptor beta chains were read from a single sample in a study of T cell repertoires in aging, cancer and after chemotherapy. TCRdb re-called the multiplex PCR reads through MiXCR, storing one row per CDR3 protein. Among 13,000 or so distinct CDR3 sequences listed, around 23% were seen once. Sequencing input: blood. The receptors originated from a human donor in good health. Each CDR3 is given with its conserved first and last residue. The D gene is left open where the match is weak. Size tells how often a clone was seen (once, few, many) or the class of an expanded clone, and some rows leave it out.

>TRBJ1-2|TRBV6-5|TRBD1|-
TGTGCCAGCAGTTACTTCCGGGACAGCTATGGCTACACCTTC
CASSYFRDSYGYTF
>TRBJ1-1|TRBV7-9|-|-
TGTGCCAGCAGCTTACCCGGGGCGAGGAACACTGAAGCTTTCTTT
CASSLPGARNTEAFF
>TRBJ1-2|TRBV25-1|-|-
TGTGCCAGCAGTGCGGCAGGGGATCTCTATGGCTACACCTTC
CASSAAGDLYGYTF
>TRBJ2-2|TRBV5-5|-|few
TGTGCCAGCAGCTTGGACCTAAACACCGGGGAGCTGTTTTTT
CASSLDLNTGELFF
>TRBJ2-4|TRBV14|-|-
TGTGCCAGCAGCCAAGATAACGTAGGAACGGCCCAGTACTTC
CASSQDNVGTAQYF
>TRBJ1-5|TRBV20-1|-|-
TGCAGTGCTAGAGATCCAGGTAGCAATCAGCCCCAGCATTTT
CSARDPGSNQPQHF
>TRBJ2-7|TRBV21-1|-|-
TGTGCCAGCAGCAAGAACAGGGGGCCCTACGAGCAGTACTTC
CASSKNRGPYEQYF
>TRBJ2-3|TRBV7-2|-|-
TGTGCCAGCAGCTTATTAGGACCAGATACGCAGTATTTT
CASSLLGPDTQYF
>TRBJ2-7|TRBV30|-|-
TGTGCCTGGAGTGTAGACGGACAGACTACAGGGCAGTACTTC
CAWSVDGQTTGQYF
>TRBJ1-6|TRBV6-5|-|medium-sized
TGTGCCAGCAAACCTCTCAATTCACCCCTCCACTTT
CASKPLNSPLHF
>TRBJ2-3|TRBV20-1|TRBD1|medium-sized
TGCAGTGCTATCGGGACAGGGACAGATACGCAGTATTTT
CSAIGTGTDTQYF
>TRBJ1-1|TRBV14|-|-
TGTGCCAGCAGCCCGGGGGGTATCGAAGCTTTCTTT
CASSPGGIEAFF
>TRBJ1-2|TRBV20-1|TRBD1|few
TGCAGTTCTCCCGGGACAGGGGCCAACTATGGCTACACCTTC
CSSPGTGANYGYTF
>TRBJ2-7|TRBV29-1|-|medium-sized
TGCAGCGTTACCGGGGTCTTTAGCTACGAGCAGTACTTC
CSVTGVFSYEQYF
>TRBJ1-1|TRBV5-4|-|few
TGTGCCAGCAGCTTGGGCGGATTGAACACTGAAGCTTTCTTT
CASSLGGLNTEAFF
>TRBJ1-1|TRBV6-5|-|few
TGTGCCAGCAGTCGCGGGAGGAATGAAGCTTTCTTT
CASSRGRNEAFF
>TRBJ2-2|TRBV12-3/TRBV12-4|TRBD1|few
TGTGCCAGCAGTATGAGGGGGCTCTTCGCCGGGGAGCTGTTTTTT
CASSMRGLFAGELFF
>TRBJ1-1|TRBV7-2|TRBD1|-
TGTGCCAGCAGCTCCGACAGGGGCACTGAAGCTTTCTTT
CASSSDRGTEAFF
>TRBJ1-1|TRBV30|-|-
TGTGCCTGGAGTGTTTTGGGAGGGTCTGAAGCTTTCTTT
CAWSVLGGSEAFF
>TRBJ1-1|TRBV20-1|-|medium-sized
TGCAGTGCTAGTTTGTCGATGAACACTGAAGCTTTCTTT
CSASLSMNTEAFF
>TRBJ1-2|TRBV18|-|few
TGTGCCAGCTCACCACGTTTAGGAGATCGAGGTGGCTACACCTTC
CASSPRLGDRGGYTF